The 10 T cell receptor beta chains presented below share a single source sample, sequenced in a study of CD8+ T cells in alopecia areata. Extracted from the samples, RNA was reverse transcribed into cDNA to serve as the sequencing template. Measured with immunoSEQ multiplex PCR; TCRdb has only the in-frame clones, and not every one. The table has 110,000 to 150,000 clones, nearly 55% seen once. As to treatment: oral pan-JAK inhibitor, 5-10 mg twice daily. The sample was CD8+ T cells sorted from blood, taken at week 4, from a patient treated with tofacitinib. These TCRs come from a human donor with alopecia areata.

The chain has TRBV6-4 and TRBJ1-2, with no clear D. The ends were cut back, 2 bases at V and 4 bases at J, with 8 bases in the middle. The germline V gene has CDR1 MRHNA and CDR2 SNTAGT. The CDR3 has 13 amino acids. The chain's CDR3 is CASSDSGTYGYTF. CDR3 coding DNA: TGTGCCAGCAGTGACAGCGGCACCTATGGCTACACCTTC.

The sample holds a few counts of this clone. This chain joins TRBV2 and TRBJ2-7; TRBD1 aligns across 7 bases. Germline CDR1 and CDR2: SNHLY and FYNNEI. The CDR3 covers 15 residues. V was clipped by 3 bases and J by 3 bases; unmatched bases: 8. The CDR3 is CASSDLGQVNYEQYF. CDR3 coding DNA: TGTGCCAGCAGTGACTTAGGACAGGTCAACTACGAGCAGTACTTC.

This clone has just a few counts. The chain combines TRBV7-8 with TRBJ2-3; weak D call: TRBD1 (6 bases). This CDR3 is 16 amino acids long. The germline V gene encodes CDR1 SGHVS and CDR2 FQNEAQ. Trimming pared 4 bases from V and 1 base from J, leaving 15 bases between. CDR3 coding DNA: TGTGCCAGCAGCTGGGCAGGGGCCTCGGGCACAGATACGCAGTATTTT. Its protein product is CASSWAGASGTDTQYF.

This clone was observed a handful of times. The rearrangement links TRBV15 to TRBJ1-1; the D gene is possibly TRBD1 (5 bases). The V and J ends lost 1 base and 4 bases respectively, with 16 bases between them. The CDR3 sequence is 16 residues long. From germline, CDR1 is LNHNV and CDR2 YYDKDF (reference sequence). The CDR3 region has the DNA TGTGCCACCAGCAGAGGGACGGACAATGAGGCCACTGAAGCTTTCTTT. It is translated as CATSRGTDNEATEAFF.

The J gene is TRBJ2-1, the V gene TRBV6-5; D remains unclear. Germline CDR1 reads MNHEY; CDR2 reads SVGAGI. There are 15 residues in the CDR3. V was clipped by 0 bases and J by 9 bases, with 15 bases between them. CDR3 sequence: CASSYSAVSGSEQFF. In nucleotides, the CDR3 is TGTGCCAGCAGTTACTCGGCTGTGAGTGGTAGTGAGCAGTTCTTC.

The chain carries TRBV4-1 and TRBJ2-7; 7 bases match TRBD1. The CDR3 is 13 residues long. J was trimmed by 3 bases and V by 1 base; bases with no gene match: 0. CDR1 is MGHRA, CDR2 YSYEKL, per germline. In DNA form, the CDR3 reads TGCGCCAGCAGCCAAGGGACAGGCTACGAGCAGTACTTC. This encodes CASSQGTGYEQYF.

In the case of this clone: The same CDR3 also results from other DNA sequences found in this sample. This chain links TRBV29-1 with TRBJ2-4; maybe TRBD1 (5 bases). The ends were cut back, 7 bases at V and 6 bases at J, with 13 bases in the middle. There are 12 residues in the CDR3. Germline V gene data show CDR1 as SQVTM and CDR2 as ANQGSEA. CDR3 bases: TGCAGCGCCGCGGACACGAGAAACATTCAGTACTTC. Its translation: CSAADTRNIQYF.

This clone was seen more than once but under ten times. The chain has TRBV9 and TRBJ1-2; D remains unclear. Trimming removed 0 bases at V and 6 bases at J, with 12 bases between. This CDR3 has 14 amino acids. In germline, CDR1 is SGDLS, CDR2 YYNGEE. For the CDR3, the DNA is TGTGCCAGCAGCGTAGGCGTCAGAGATAATGGCTACACCTTC. Residues: CASSVGVRDNGYTF.

V and J are TRBV27 and TRBJ2-6; D gene ambiguous. This CDR3 comprises 14 residues. Germline V lookup: CDR1 MNHEY, CDR2 SMNVEV (reference sequence). Trimming stripped 3 bases from V and 4 bases from J, with 7 bases between. CDR3 region: CASSFLPGANVLTF. The CDR3, as DNA: TGTGCCAGCAGTTTCTTACCCGGGGCCAACGTCCTGACTTTC.

This clone showed up just a few times. This sequence joins TRBV5-6 and TRBJ2-7, with a weak D call TRBD2 (5 bases). CDR1 and CDR2 from the germline V gene are SGHDT and YYEEEE. CDR3 length: 13 residues. Trimming left V 2 bases short and J 0 bases short, with 6 bases between. The CDR3 loop is CASSFGVSYEQYF. The CDR3 DNA follows: TGTGCCAGCAGCTTCGGGGTCTCCTACGAGCAGTACTTC. The full variable domain, its missing parts supplied by reference TRBV5-6 and TRBJ2-7, is DAGVTQSPTHLIKTRGQQVTLRCSPKSGHDTVSWYQQALGQGPQFIFQYYEEEERQRGNFPDRFSGHQFPNYSSELNVNALLLGDSALYLCASSFGVSYEQYFGPGTRLTVT.